This T cell receptor (beta chain) comes out of a study of T-cell memory formation after mild COVID-19. TCRdb redid the calling of the 5' RACE reads with MiXCR, one entry per CDR3 protein. The data show 350,000 to 400,000 distinct CDR3 sequences, about 21% seen once. This clonotype has a handful of counts. Germline V gene lookup returns CDR1 SGHDT and CDR2 YYEEEE. CDR3 length equals 16 residues. V lost 2 bases and J lost 0; bases outside the gene matches: 5. The chain is built from TRBV5-6 and TRBJ2-3; 8 nucleotides line up with TRBD2. The TCR sequence derives from an adult woman who had mild COVID-19 (a few samples of this study predate the infection). Cell type and time point are not known. Sequenced: PBMCs or a T cell subset sorted from them (not recorded which). The DNA of the CDR3 is TGTGCCAGCAGCTTCTCGCGGGGGGTTAGCACAGATACGCAGTATTTT. Protein sequence: CASSFSRGVSTDTQYF. Full variable domain (outside the CDR3, taken from reference TRBV5-6 and TRBJ2-3): DAGVTQSPTHLIKTRGQQVTLRCSPKSGHDTVSWYQQALGQGPQFIFQYYEEEERQRGNFPDRFSGHQFPNYSSELNVNALLLGDSALYLCASSFSRGVSTDTQYFGPGTRLTVL.